This T cell receptor beta chain derives from a study of graft-versus-host responses after intestinal transplantation. Study-wide context: Each patient got anti-thymocyte globulin induction, then tacrolimus and steroids for around three years.

The germline V gene has CDR1 MNHNS and CDR2 SASEGT. The CDR3 has 17 residues. V dropped 1 base and J dropped 3; count of bases not matched to a gene: 2. Some clones are missing from TCRdb's copy, which holds only in-frame ones; the method was immunoSEQ multiplex PCR. The repertoire holds around 78,000 clones, with around 90% as singletons. Remarks on this clone: As yet, its antigen is unknown.

The study's findings and limits: Early post-transplant falls in HvG clones accompanied the peak levels of circulating GvH clones. Ileal or blood samples showed some GvH clones first, and such clones were also found in recipient marrow. Within the allografts of patients who had graft-donor T cell macrochimerism, graft-versus-host to host-versus-graft clonal ratios were high.

This TCR derives from a human donor who was the organ donor for an intestinal transplant. Specimen: unstimulated CD8+ T cells sorted from spleen or lymph node cells, collected before transplant. This chain joins TRBV6-1 and TRBJ1-6; 11 bases fit TRBD1. CDR3 DNA: TGTGCCAGCAGTGAAGAGGGACAGGGGGTCTATAATTCACCCCTCCACTTT. It encodes CASSEEGQGVYNSPLHF.